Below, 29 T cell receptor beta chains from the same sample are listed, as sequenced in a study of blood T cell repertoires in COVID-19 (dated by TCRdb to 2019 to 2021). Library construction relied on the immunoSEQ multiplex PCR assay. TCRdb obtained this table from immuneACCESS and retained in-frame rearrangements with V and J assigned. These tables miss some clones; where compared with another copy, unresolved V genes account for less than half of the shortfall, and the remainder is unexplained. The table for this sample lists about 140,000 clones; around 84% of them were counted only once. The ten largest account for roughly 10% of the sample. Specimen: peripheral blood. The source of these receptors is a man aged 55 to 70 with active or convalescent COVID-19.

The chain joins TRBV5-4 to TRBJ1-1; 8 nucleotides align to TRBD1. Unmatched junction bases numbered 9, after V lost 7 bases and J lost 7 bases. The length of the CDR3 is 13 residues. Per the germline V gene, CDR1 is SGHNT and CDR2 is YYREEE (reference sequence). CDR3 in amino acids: CASALLQGGEAFF. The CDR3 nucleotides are TGTGCCAGCGCTTTACTACAGGGGGGTGAAGCTTTCTTT.

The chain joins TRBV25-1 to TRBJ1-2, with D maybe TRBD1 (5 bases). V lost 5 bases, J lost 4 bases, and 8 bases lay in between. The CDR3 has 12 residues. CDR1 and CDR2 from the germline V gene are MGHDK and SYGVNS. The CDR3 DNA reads TGTGCCAGCAGTTTAGGGGTCTATGGCTACACCTTC. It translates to CASSLGVYGYTF.

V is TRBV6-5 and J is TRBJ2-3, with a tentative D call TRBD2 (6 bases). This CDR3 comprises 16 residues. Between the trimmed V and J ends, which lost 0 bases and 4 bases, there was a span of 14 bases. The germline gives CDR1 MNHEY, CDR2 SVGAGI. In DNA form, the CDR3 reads TGTGCCAGCAGTTACTCGCCGGGAGTATCTGCAGATACGCAGTATTTT. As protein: CASSYSPGVSADTQYF.

CDR3 nucleotides: TGTGCCAGCAGCTTAGGGGCAGGGGGCTGGCAGCCCCAGCATTTT. This encodes CASSLGAGGWQPQHF. The chain couples TRBV7-9 to TRBJ1-5; TRBD1 aligns across 8 bases. The germline V gene encodes CDR1 SEHNR and CDR2 FQNEAQ (reference sequence). The CDR3 length is 15 residues. V shed 1 base, J shed 7 bases, and the junction held 6 bases outside the gene matches.

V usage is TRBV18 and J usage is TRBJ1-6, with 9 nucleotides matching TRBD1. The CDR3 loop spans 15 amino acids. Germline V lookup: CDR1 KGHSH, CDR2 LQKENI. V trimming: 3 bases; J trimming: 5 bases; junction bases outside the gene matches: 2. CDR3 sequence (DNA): TGTGCCAGCTCACCGGGACAGGGACATAATTCACCCCTCCACTTT. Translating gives CASSPGQGHNSPLHF. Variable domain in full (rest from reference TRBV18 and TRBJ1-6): NAGVMQNPRHLVRRRGQEARLRCSPMKGHSHVYWYRQLPEEGLKFMVYLQKENIIDESGMPKERFSAEFPKEGPSILRIQQVVRGDSAAYFCASSPGQGHNSPLHFGNGTRLTVT.

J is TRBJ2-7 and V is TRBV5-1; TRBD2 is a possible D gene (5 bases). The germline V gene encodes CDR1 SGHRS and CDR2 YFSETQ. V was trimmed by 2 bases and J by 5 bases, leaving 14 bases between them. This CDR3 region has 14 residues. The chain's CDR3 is CASSFEGYSDEQYF. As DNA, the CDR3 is TGCGCCAGCAGCTTCGAGGGCTACTCGGACGAGCAGTACTTC.

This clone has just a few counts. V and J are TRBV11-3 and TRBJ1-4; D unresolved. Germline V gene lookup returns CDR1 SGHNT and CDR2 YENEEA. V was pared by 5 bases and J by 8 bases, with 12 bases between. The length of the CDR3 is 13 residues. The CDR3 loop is CASSRSGREKLFF. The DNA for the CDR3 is TGTGCCAGCAGCCGGAGTGGAAGGGAAAAACTGTTTTTT.

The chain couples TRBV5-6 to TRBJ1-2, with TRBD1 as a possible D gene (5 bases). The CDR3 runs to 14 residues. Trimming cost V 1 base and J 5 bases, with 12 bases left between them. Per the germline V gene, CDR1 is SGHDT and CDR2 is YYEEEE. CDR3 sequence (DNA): TGTGCCAGCAGCTTGAGACAGCTGGGTTATGGCTACACCTTC. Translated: CASSLRQLGYGYTF. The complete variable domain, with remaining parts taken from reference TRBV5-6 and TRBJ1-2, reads DAGVTQSPTHLIKTRGQQVTLRCSPKSGHDTVSWYQQALGQGPQFIFQYYEEEERQRGNFPDRFSGHQFPNYSSELNVNALLLGDSALYLCASSLRQLGYGYTFGSGTRLTVV.

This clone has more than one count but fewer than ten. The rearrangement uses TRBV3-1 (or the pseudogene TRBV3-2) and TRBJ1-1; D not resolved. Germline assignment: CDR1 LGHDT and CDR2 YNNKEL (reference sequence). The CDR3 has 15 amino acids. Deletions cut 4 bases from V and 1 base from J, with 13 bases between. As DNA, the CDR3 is TGTGCCAGCAGCCCCTACCGAGGGCAGAACACTGAAGCTTTCTTT. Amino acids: CASSPYRGQNTEAFF.

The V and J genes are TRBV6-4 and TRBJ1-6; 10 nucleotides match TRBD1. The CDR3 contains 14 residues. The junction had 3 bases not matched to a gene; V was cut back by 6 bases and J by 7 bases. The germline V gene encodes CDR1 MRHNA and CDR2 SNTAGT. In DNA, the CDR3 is TGTGCCAGCAGGGGACAGGGGATCAATTCACCCCTCCACTTT. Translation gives CASRGQGINSPLHF.

CDR3 in amino acids: CASSLAAGVQPQHF. The CDR3 coding sequence is TGTGCCAGCAGCTTAGCGGCAGGGGTTCAGCCCCAGCATTTT. J is TRBJ1-5 and V is TRBV11-2, with D possibly being TRBD1 (6 bases). Germline-derived CDR1 and CDR2 are SGHAT and FQNNGV. Trimming took 1 base from V and 6 from J, leaving 10 bases between them. The CDR3 extends over 14 amino acids.

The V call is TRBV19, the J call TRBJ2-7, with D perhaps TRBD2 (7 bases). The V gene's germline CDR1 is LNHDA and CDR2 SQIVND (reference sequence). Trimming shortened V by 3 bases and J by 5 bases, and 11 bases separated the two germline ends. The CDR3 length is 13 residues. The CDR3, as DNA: TGTGCCAGTAGTATGGGGGGGCGCAACGAGCAGTACTTC. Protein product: CASSMGGRNEQYF.

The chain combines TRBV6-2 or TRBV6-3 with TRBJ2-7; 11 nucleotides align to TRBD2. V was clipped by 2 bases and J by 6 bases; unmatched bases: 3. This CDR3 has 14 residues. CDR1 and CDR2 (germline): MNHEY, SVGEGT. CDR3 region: CASSYVAGGPEQYV. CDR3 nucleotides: TGTGCCAGCAGTTACGTAGCGGGAGGGCCCGAGCAGTACGTC.

CDR3 bases: TGTGCCAGCAGCGGGACTAGCGGGGGGTCCGGAGAGACCCAGTACTTC. Translated, it gives CASSGTSGGSGETQYF. The chain joins TRBV9 to TRBJ2-5, with 14 nucleotides matching TRBD2. Per the germline V gene, CDR1 is SGDLS and CDR2 is YYNGEE. The CDR3 covers 16 residues. The ends lost 3 bases at V and 4 bases at J; junction bases unmatched: 5.

CDR3 DNA: TGTGCCAGCAGTTACTCTCTAGGCAGCTACTACGAGCAGTACTTC. It translates to CASSYSLGSYYEQYF. The chain is built from TRBV6-5 and TRBJ2-7, with D hard to call. CDR1 and CDR2 from the germline V gene are MNHEY and SVGAGI. V was trimmed by 0 bases and J by 3 bases, leaving 12 bases between them. The CDR3 is made up of 15 amino acids.

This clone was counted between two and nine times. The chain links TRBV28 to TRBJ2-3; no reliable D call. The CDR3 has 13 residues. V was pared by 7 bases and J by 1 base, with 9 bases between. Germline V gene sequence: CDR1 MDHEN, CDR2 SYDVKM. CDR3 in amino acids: CASIGYGTDTQYF. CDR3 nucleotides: TGTGCCAGCATCGGGTACGGCACAGATACGCAGTATTTT.

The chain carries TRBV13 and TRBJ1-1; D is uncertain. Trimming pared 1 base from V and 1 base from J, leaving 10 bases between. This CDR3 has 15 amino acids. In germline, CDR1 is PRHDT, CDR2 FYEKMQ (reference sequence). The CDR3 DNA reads TGTGCCAGCAGCTTAGCCCTCCGAGGGAACACTGAAGCTTTCTTT. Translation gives CASSLALRGNTEAFF.

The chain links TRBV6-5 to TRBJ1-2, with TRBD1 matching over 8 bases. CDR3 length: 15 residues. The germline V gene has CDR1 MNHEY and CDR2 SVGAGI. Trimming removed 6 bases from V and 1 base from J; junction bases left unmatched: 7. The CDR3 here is CASRHFRGHNYGYTF. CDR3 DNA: TGTGCCAGCAGGCATTTCAGGGGGCATAACTATGGCTACACCTTC.

CDR3 coding DNA: TGTGCCAGCAGTGTTTTGGGAGCTGGGGCCAACGTCCTGACTTTC. Encoded protein: CASSVLGAGANVLTF. The chain employs TRBV7-2 and TRBJ2-6, with TRBD2 as a possible D gene (5 bases). The CDR3 is 15 amino acids. The germline V and J ends were trimmed by 6 bases and 2 bases, with 11 bases remaining between them. The V gene's germline CDR1 is SGHTA and CDR2 FQGNSA. The whole variable domain, filled in from reference TRBV7-2 and TRBJ2-6, reads GAGVSQSPSNKVTEKGKDVELRCDPISGHTALYWYRQSLGQGLEFLIYFQGNSAPDKSGLPSDRFSAERTGGSVSTLTIQRTQQEDSAVYLCASSVLGAGANVLTFGAGSRLTVL.

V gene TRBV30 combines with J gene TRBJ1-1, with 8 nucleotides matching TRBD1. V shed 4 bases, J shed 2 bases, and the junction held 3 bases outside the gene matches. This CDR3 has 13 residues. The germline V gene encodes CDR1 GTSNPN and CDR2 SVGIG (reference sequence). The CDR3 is CAWKAGGNTEAFF. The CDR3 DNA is TGTGCCTGGAAAGCAGGGGGCAACACTGAAGCTTTCTTT.

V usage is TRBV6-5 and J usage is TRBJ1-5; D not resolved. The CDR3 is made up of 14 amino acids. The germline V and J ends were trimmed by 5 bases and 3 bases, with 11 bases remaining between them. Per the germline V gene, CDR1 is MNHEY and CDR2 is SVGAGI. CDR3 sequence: CASSRDTLNQPQHF. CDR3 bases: TGTGCCAGCAGTCGTGACACCCTCAATCAGCCCCAGCATTTT.

For the CDR3, the DNA is TGTGCCAGCTCACCACCGGTGCGGCTAGCGGGGACCAATGAGCAGTTCTTC. Amino acid sequence: CASSPPVRLAGTNEQFF. This chain joins TRBV18 and TRBJ2-1; 9 bases line up with TRBD2. The germline V gene encodes CDR1 KGHSH and CDR2 LQKENI. The CDR3 is made up of 17 amino acids. The V and J ends lost 0 bases and 6 bases, in that order; junction bases with no gene match: 9.

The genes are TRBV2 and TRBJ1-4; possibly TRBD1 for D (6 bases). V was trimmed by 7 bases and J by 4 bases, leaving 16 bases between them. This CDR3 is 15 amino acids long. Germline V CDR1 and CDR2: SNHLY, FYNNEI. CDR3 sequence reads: CASTRRGGDNEKLFF. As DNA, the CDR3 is TGTGCCAGCACCAGAAGGGGGGGAGATAATGAAAAACTGTTTTTT.

The DNA of the CDR3 is TGTGCCAGCAGCTTGATGGCTAGCGGGGCTAGCACAGATACGCAGTATTTT. Its protein product is CASSLMASGASTDTQYF. The chain carries TRBV5-6 and TRBJ2-3, with TRBD2 identical over 9 bases. Germline V gene lookup returns CDR1 SGHDT and CDR2 YYEEEE. The CDR3 loop spans 17 amino acids. V trimming: 1 base; J trimming: 0 bases; junction bases outside the gene matches: 6.

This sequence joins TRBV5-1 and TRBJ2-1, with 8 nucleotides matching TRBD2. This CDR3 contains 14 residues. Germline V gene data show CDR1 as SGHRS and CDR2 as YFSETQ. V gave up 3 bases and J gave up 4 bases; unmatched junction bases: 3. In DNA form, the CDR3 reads TGCGCCAGCAGCTCCGCGGGGGGTTACAATGAGCAGTTCTTC. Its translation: CASSSAGGYNEQFF.

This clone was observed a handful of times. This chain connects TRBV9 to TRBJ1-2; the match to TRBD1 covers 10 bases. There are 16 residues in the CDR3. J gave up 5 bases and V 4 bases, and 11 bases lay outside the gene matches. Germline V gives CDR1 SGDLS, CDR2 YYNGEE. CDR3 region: CASSFSLTGGAYGYTF. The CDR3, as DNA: TGTGCCAGCAGCTTTTCACTGACAGGGGGCGCTTATGGCTACACCTTC.

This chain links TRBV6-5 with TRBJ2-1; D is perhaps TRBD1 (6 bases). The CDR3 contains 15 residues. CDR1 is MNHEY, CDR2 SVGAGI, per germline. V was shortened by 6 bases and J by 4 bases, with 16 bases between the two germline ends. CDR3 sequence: CASSGDRDKYNEQFF. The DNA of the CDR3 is TGTGCCAGCAGCGGAGACCGGGACAAATACAATGAGCAGTTCTTC.

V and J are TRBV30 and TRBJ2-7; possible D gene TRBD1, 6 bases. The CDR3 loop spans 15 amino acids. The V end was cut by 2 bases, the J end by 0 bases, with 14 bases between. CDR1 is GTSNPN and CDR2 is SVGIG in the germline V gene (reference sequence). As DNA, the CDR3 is TGTGCCTGGAGTATGGGACAACAGAGCTCCTACGAGCAGTACTTC. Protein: CAWSMGQQSSYEQYF.

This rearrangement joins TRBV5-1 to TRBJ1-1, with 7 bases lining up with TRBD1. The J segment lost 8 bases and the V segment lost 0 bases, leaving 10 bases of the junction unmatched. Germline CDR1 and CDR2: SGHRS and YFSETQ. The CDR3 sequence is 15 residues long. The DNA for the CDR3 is TGCGCCAGCAGCTTGGAGAATGCGGGACAGACGGAAGCTTTCTTT. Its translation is CASSLENAGQTEAFF.